This record covers a single T cell receptor beta chain. No antigen is known for it. The sample is drawn from a study of blood T cells in healthy people across ages. Whole-study results and caveats: Diversity was higher, and naive CD4+ cells more numerous, in long-lived donors than in aged donors.

Together with a sample-barcoded 5' primer, a J-beta primer mix was included in a second PCR lasting about 7 to 11 cycles. TCRdb ran MiXCR on the 5' RACE reads and lists one entry per CDR3 protein. The sample lists about 500,000 distinct CDR3 sequences, less than 25% occurring once. In each sample, at least 6.5 million PBMCs were isolated. These sequences were also reported in another study, on T cells of mothers and their children. As that report states: With unrelated pairs as the comparison, related mother-child pairs had a slightly higher overlap that was not significant. Detection yielded no persistent microchimeric T cell clones.

Sequencing used blood. This TCR was sampled from a boy aged 5-17 years in good health.

CDR3 bases: TGTGCCGCCCTCTCTTCTGCGGGTACGCAGTATTTT. Translated: CAALSSAGTQYF. The chain carries TRBV12-3 or TRBV12-4 and TRBJ2-3; D might be TRBD2 (5 bases). Trimming removed 11 bases at V and 8 bases at J, with 17 bases between. The CDR3 is 12 residues long.